These 16 T cell receptor beta chains were all obtained from the same sample, sequenced in a study of siplizumab effects on memory and regulatory T cells. Method: immunoSEQ multiplex PCR; TCRdb's copy keeps in-frame clones and lacks some. The sample yields 90,000 to 95,000 clones, 96% seen once. The sample taken for sequencing was naive CD4+ T cells sorted from blood. The receptors here all came from a human donor in good health.

CDR3 bases: TGCGCCAGCAGCCAAGAAGGGCGGAGGAGCAATCAGCCCCAGCATTTT. It specifies CASSQEGRRSNQPQHF. J is TRBJ1-5 and V is TRBV4-1; D not certain. Germline V lookup: CDR1 MGHRA, CDR2 YSYEKL. Deletions cut 0 bases from V and 1 base from J, with 10 bases between. CDR3 size: 16 residues.

This chain's CDR3 is CAGRGTENTGELFF. The DNA for the CDR3 is TGTGCCGGTAGAGGGACAGAGAACACCGGGGAGCTGTTTTTT. This rearrangement joins TRBV7-2 to TRBJ2-2; 7 bases map to TRBD1. The germline V gene has CDR1 SGHTA and CDR2 FQGNSA. The CDR3 length is 14 residues. V lost 11 bases and J lost 1; bases outside the gene matches: 7.

The chain joins TRBV30 to TRBJ2-2; D possibly uses TRBD1 or TRBD2 (5 bases each). V was cut by 8 bases and J by 0 bases, with 16 bases left in between. Germline V CDR1 and CDR2: GTSNPN, SVGIG (reference sequence). The CDR3 loop spans 15 amino acids. This CDR3 is CAGTGLITNTGELFF. The CDR3 DNA sequence: TGTGCCGGGACGGGGCTAATCACGAACACCGGGGAGCTGTTTTTT. Drawing the rest from reference TRBV30 and TRBJ2-2, the complete variable domain is SQTIHQWPATLVQPVGSPLSLECTVEGTSNPNLYWYRQAAGRGLQLLFYSVGIGQISSEVPQNLSASRPQDRQFILSSKKLLLSDSGFYLCAGTGLITNTGELFFGEGSRLTVL.

V gene TRBV7-9 combines with J gene TRBJ2-3; 7 bases map to TRBD1. Germline V CDR1 and CDR2: SEHNR, FQNEAQ (reference sequence). With 6 bases clipped from V and 11 bases from J, the junction kept 20 bases outside the gene matches. There are 16 residues in the CDR3. CDR3 region: CASRLYRGSSSSGQYF. CDR3 nucleotide sequence: TGTGCCAGCAGGCTTTACAGGGGTTCCTCATCATCAGGGCAGTATTTT.

The chain couples TRBV28 to TRBJ1-5, with 9 bases matching TRBD1. Germline CDR1 and CDR2: MDHEN and SYDVKM. V lost 2 bases to trimming and J lost 6 bases; unmatched junction nucleotides: 11. The length of the CDR3 is 17 residues. CDR3 in DNA: TGTGCCAGCAGTTTACACAGGGGGCCGGAGCTTAGTCAGCCCCAGCATTTT. This codes for CASSLHRGPELSQPQHF. Drawing the rest from reference TRBV28 and TRBJ1-5, the complete variable domain is DVKVTQSSRYLVKRTGEKVFLECVQDMDHENMFWYRQDPGLGLRLIYFSYDVKMKEKGDIPEGYSVSREKKERFSLILESASTNQTSMYLCASSLHRGPELSQPQHFGDGTRLSIL.

This clone was picked up one time. V is TRBV10-1 and J is TRBJ1-2; TRBD1 might be the D (5 bases). V gave up 0 bases and J gave up 0 bases, with 14 bases separating them. Germline values: CDR1 WNHNN, CDR2 SYGVQD (reference sequence). The CDR3 covers 17 residues. As DNA, the CDR3 is TGCGCCAGCAGTGAGTCCGACAGACAGTCCTCTAACTATGGCTACACCTTC. Translated: CASSESDRQSSNYGYTF.

The chain has TRBV5-1 and TRBJ2-2; TRBD2 might be the D (5 bases). CDR3 size: 16 residues. Germline-derived CDR1 and CDR2 are SGHRS and YFSETQ. V gave up 0 bases and J gave up 4 bases, with 13 bases separating them. The CDR3 DNA sequence: TGCGCCAGCAGCTTGGGCGGACTGGGCGTCACCGGGGAGCTGTTTTTT. It codes for CASSLGGLGVTGELFF.

The CDR3 DNA follows: TGTGCCAGCAGCGTAGGGTCTAATGAAAAACTGTTTTTT. Its protein is CASSVGSNEKLFF. The V call is TRBV9, the J call TRBJ1-4, with D uncertain. The CDR3 runs 13 residues. Germline V lookup: CDR1 SGDLS, CDR2 YYNGEE. Trimming left V 0 bases short and J 3 bases short, with 3 bases between.

The rearrangement joins TRBV6-5 to TRBJ1-2; tentative D call: TRBD1 (5 bases). CDR3 length: 15 amino acids. V was trimmed by 6 bases and J by 0 bases, leaving 14 bases between them. Germline CDR1 MNHEY, CDR2 SVGAGI. The CDR3 protein is CASRGTDKANYGYTF. The CDR3 nucleotides read TGTGCCAGCAGGGGGACTGACAAGGCTAACTATGGCTACACCTTC.

This chain uses TRBV7-9 with TRBJ1-5; D call uncertain. Looked up from germline, CDR1 is SEHNR and CDR2 is FQNEAQ (reference sequence). The V and J ends lost 5 bases and 4 bases respectively, with 15 bases between them. CDR3 length: 15 residues. CDR3 protein: CASSQERPDNQPQHF. CDR3 nucleotides: TGTGCCAGCAGCCAAGAAAGGCCAGATAATCAGCCCCAGCATTTT.

This sequence joins TRBV27 and TRBJ1-3; the D gene is possibly TRBD1 (5 bases). Per the germline V gene, CDR1 is MNHEY and CDR2 is SMNVEV (reference sequence). CDR3 length equals 14 residues. The ends were cut back, 3 bases at V and 3 bases at J, with 9 bases in the middle. The CDR3 is CASSFATGGNTIYF. CDR3 nucleotides: TGTGCCAGCAGTTTTGCAACAGGTGGAAACACCATATATTTT.

This clone showed up just once. The chain has TRBV6-5 and TRBJ2-5; 7 bases map to TRBD2. The CDR3 covers 15 residues. The germline gives CDR1 MNHEY, CDR2 SVGAGI. J lost 5 bases, V lost 2 bases, and 8 bases had no gene match. The CDR3 reads CASSYRGLEGETQYF. Written as DNA, the CDR3 is TGTGCCAGCAGTTACCGAGGACTAGAGGGGGAGACCCAGTACTTC.

This rearrangement joins TRBV4-2 to TRBJ2-7, with 10 positions matching TRBD1. The CDR3 runs to 14 residues. Germline values: CDR1 LGHNA, CDR2 YNFKEQ. The V segment lost 2 bases and the J segment 5 bases; nucleotides outside the gene matches: 3. For the CDR3, the DNA is TGTGCCAGCAGCCAATTGGGACAGGGGAACGAGCAGTACTTC. Protein sequence: CASSQLGQGNEQYF.

The rearrangement joins TRBV29-1 to TRBJ2-7, with D possibly being TRBD2 (6 bases). There are 14 residues in the CDR3. Deletions cut 5 bases from V and 0 bases from J, with 14 bases between. CDR1 is SQVTM, CDR2 ANQGSEA, per germline. CDR3 amino acids: CSVKAGTLSYEQYF. The DNA for the CDR3 is TGCAGCGTTAAAGCGGGTACCCTCTCCTACGAGCAGTACTTC.

The chain has TRBV13 and TRBJ1-4; D is perhaps TRBD1 (5 bases). The CDR3 runs 15 residues. Trimming pared 4 bases from V and 1 base from J, leaving 10 bases between. Germline V gene lookup returns CDR1 PRHDT and CDR2 FYEKMQ (reference sequence). The CDR3 is CASSSSGGTNEKLFF. The CDR3 DNA reads as TGTGCCAGCAGCTCCTCGGGGGGAACTAATGAAAAACTGTTTTTT.

The chain employs TRBV19 and TRBJ1-1; D gene uncertain. In germline, CDR1 is LNHDA, CDR2 SQIVND (reference sequence). The V gene lost 4 bases and the J gene lost 1 base, with 13 bases spanning the gap. The CDR3 loop spans 15 amino acids. The CDR3: CASSTQDTTNTEAFF. The CDR3 coding sequence is TGTGCCAGTAGTACGCAAGACACGACGAACACTGAAGCTTTCTTT.